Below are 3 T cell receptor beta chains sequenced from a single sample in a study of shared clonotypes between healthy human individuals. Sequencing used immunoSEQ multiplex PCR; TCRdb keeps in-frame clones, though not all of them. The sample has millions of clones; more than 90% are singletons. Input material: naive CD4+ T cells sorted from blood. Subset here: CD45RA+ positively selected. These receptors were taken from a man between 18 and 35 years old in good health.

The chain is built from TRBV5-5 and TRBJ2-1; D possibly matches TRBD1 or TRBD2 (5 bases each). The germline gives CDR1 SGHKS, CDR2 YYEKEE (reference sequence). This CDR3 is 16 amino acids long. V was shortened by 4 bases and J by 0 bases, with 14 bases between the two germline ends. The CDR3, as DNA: TGTGCCAGCAGCCGGGACGGTACCTCCTCCTACAATGAGCAGTTCTTC. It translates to CASSRDGTSSYNEQFF.

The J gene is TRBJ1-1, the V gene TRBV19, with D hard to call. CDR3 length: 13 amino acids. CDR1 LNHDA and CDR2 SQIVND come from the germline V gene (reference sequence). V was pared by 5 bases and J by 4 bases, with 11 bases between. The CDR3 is CASSLTSSTEAFF. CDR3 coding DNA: TGTGCCAGTAGTCTGACCTCGAGCACTGAAGCTTTCTTT.

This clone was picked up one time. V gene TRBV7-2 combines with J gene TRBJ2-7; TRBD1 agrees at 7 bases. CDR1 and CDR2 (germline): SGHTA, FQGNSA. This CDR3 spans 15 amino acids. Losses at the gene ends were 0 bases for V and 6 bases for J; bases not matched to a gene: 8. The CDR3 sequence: CASSLARRQGSEQYF. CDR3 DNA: TGTGCCAGCAGCTTAGCGCGGAGACAGGGTAGCGAGCAGTACTTC.